This is a list of T cell receptor beta chains from one sample in a study of T cell repertoires in cytomegalovirus infection. One entry per CDR3 protein, called by TCRdb with MiXCR from the reads. The sample yields 150,000 to 200,000 distinct CDR3 sequences, around 15% seen once. The sequencing input was PBMCs. The receptors originated from a human donor in good health (CMV status not recorded). Some clones in this sample may be carry-over from other donors' samples. The conserved cysteine and the conserved F or W are not part of the CDR3 here. The D gene is left open where the match is weak. Clone size, where shown, is once, few, many, or a class for clones that have expanded.

TRBD1,.,TRBV19,TRBJ2-2,ASTHRTGYTGELF
.,many,TRBV7-2,TRBJ2-5,ASSADFRKTQY
.,few,TRBV7-9,TRBJ1-1,ASSLVPGANTEAF
.,few,TRBV7-7,TRBJ2-2,ASSLVPGELF
TRBD2,few,TRBV2,TRBJ2-3,ASSAGTSGRGADTQY
TRBD1,many,TRBV27,TRBJ1-2,ASSRRAGQPYGYT
.,.,TRBV7-3,TRBJ2-2,ASSSGSSTGELF
TRBD2,.,TRBV6-2/TRBV6-3,TRBJ2-2,ASSLSGGPSNTGELF
.,many,TRBV24-1,TRBJ2-1,ATSEAREEQF
TRBD2,.,TRBV10-3,TRBJ2-1,AISESGLAGDNEQF
.,few,TRBV20-1,TRBJ2-7,SATGQTYEQY
.,many,TRBV20-1,TRBJ2-7,SARDQRLSYEQY
TRBD2,many,TRBV24-1,TRBJ2-7,ATPGGGEQY
.,.,TRBV12-3/TRBV12-4,TRBJ1-5,ASSRAGQPQH
.,.,TRBV2,TRBJ2-2,ASTPARSTGELF
.,many,TRBV12-3/TRBV12-4,TRBJ1-6,ASSPSGNSPLH
.,.,TRBV12-3/TRBV12-4,TRBJ1-1,ASSLETLGAEAF
TRBD1,many,TRBV7-2,TRBJ1-6,ASSLWGQINSPLH
.,.,TRBV11-3,TRBJ2-2,ASSLERFGELF
.,few,TRBV20-1,TRBJ1-5,SAKEGFNQPQH
.,.,TRBV30,TRBJ1-6,AWTGTFNSPLH
.,few,TRBV29-1,TRBJ2-1,SVEDTYNEQF
.,many,TRBV28,TRBJ2-6,ASTPTRSGANVLT
.,few,TRBV5-1,TRBJ2-5,ASSLAAGFETQY
.,many,TRBV7-2,TRBJ2-5,ASSPRETQY